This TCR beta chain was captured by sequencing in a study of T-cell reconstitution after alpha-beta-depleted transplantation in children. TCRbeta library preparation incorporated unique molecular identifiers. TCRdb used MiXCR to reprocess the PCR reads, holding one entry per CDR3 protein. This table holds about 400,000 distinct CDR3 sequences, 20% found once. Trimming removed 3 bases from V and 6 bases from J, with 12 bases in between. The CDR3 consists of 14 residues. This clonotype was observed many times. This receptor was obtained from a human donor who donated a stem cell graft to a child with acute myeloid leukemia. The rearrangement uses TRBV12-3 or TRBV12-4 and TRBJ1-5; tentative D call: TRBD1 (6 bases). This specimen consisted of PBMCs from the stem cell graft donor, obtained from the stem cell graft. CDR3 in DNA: TGTGCCAGCAGTTTGGGGGGCCTCTCTCAGCCCCAGCATTTT. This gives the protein CASSLGGLSQPQHF.